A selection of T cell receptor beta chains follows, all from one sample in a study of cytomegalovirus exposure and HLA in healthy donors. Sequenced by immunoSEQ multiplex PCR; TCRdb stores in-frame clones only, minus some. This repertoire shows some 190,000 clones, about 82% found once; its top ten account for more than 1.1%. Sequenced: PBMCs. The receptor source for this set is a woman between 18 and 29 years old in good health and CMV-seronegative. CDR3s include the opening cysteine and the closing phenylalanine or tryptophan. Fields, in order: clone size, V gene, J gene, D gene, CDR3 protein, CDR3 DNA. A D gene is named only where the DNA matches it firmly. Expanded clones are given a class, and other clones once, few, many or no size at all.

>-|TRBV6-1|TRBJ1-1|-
CASTETGEAFF
TGTGCCAGCACTGAGACAGGTGAAGCTTTCTTT
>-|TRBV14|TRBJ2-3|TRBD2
CASSQVLAGDTDTQYF
TGTGCCAGCAGCCAAGTGCTAGCGGGGGACACAGATACGCAGTATTTT
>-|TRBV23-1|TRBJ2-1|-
CASSQLTGDEQFF
TGCGCCAGCAGTCAGTTGACAGGAGATGAGCAGTTCTTC
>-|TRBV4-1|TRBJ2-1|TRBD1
CASSPTGEPYNEQFF
TGCGCCAGCAGCCCCACAGGGGAACCCTACAATGAGCAGTTCTTC
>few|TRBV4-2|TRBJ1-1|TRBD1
CASTPGQQNTEAFF
TGTGCCAGCACCCCGGGACAGCAGAACACTGAAGCTTTCTTT
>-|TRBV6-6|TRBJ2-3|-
CASSVPGRDTQYF
TGTGCCAGCAGCGTCCCAGGGAGGGATACGCAGTATTTT
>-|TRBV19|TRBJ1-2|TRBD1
CASRTGGSLGYGYTF
TGTGCCAGCCGGACAGGGGGGAGTTTGGGCTATGGCTACACCTTC
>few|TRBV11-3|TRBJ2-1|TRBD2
CASSPGLAGYNEQFF
TGTGCCAGCAGCCCAGGACTAGCGGGGTACAATGAGCAGTTCTTC
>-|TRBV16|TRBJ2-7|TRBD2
CASSPSGGSYEQYF
TGTGCCAGCAGCCCGTCGGGGGGCTCCTACGAGCAGTACTTC
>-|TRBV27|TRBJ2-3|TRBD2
CASSLAGGDGDTQYF
TGTGCCAGCAGCCTAGCGGGAGGGGATGGAGATACGCAGTATTTT
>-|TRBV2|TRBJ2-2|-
CASSEPTNTGELFF
TGTGCCAGCAGTGAACCAACGAACACCGGGGAGCTGTTTTTT
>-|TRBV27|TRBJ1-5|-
CASTPSSRNNQPQHF
TGTGCCAGCACCCCGTCTAGCAGAAACAATCAGCCCCAGCATTTT
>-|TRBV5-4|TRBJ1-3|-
CASSPFTGSGNTIYF
TGTGCCAGCAGCCCGTTCACAGGCAGTGGAAACACCATATATTTT
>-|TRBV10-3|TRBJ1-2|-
CAIMGLEGYGYTF
TGTGCCATCATGGGACTCGAAGGCTATGGCTACACCTTC
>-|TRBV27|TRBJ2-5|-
CASSLNLGRSVETQYF
TGTGCCAGCAGTTTGAACCTCGGGCGTAGCGTCGAGACCCAGTACTTC